These 28 T cell receptor beta chains were all obtained from the same sample, sequenced in a study of blood T cell repertoires in COVID-19. Repertoires were generated with immunoSEQ multiplex PCR, while TCRdb's copy carries only in-frame clones and drops some. The sample includes about 35,000 clones, more than 80% of them seen just once. Source material: peripheral blood. All receptors derive from a man between 60 and 70 years old in a cohort sampled during active COVID-19.

The chain uses TRBV5-1 and TRBJ1-3; D call uncertain. V was pared by 0 bases and J by 0 bases, with 4 bases between. The CDR3 is 14 amino acids. CDR1 and CDR2 from the germline V gene are SGHRS and YFSETQ. CDR3 coding DNA: TGCGCCAGCAGCTTGGGGCTCTCTGGAAACACCATATATTTT. This codes for CASSLGLSGNTIYF. The full variable domain, rest sourced from reference TRBV5-1 and TRBJ1-3, is KAGVTQTPRYLIKTRGQQVTLSCSPISGHRSVSWYQQTPGQGLQFLFEYFSETQRNKGNFPGRFSGRQFSNSRSEMNVSTLELGDSALYLCASSLGLSGNTIYFGEGSWLTVV.

The chain joins TRBV7-8 to TRBJ2-1, with D tentatively TRBD2 (5 bases). Germline loops: CDR1 SGHVS, CDR2 FQNEAQ. The CDR3 spans 18 residues. Trimming took off 1 base at V and 4 bases at J, with 20 bases between the two ends. CDR3 residues: CASSLVVVGGPRYNEQFF. CDR3 DNA: TGTGCCAGCAGCTTAGTCGTGGTAGGCGGGCCACGGTACAATGAGCAGTTCTTC.

The J gene is TRBJ2-3, the V gene TRBV15; TRBD2 agrees at 7 bases. This CDR3 has 14 residues. Germline V CDR1 and CDR2: LNHNV, YYDKDF (reference sequence). With V trimmed by 2 bases and J by 4 bases, 3 bases remained unmatched. This chain's CDR3 is CATSRQLAPDTQYF. CDR3 sequence (DNA): TGTGCCACCAGCAGACAACTAGCGCCAGATACGCAGTATTTT. Full variable domain (missing parts from reference TRBV15 and TRBJ2-3): DAMVIQNPRYQVTQFGKPVTLSCSQTLNHNVMYWYQQKSSQAPKLLFHYYDKDFNNEADTPDNFQSRRPNTSFCFLDIRSPGLGDTAMYLCATSRQLAPDTQYFGPGTRLTVL.

The CDR3 loop is CAVSTLTNTGELFF. The CDR3 nucleotides are TGTGCCGTTTCGACACTCACGAACACCGGGGAGCTGTTTTTT. V gene TRBV3-1 (or the pseudogene TRBV3-2) combines with J gene TRBJ2-2; no clear D. The CDR3 contains 14 residues. In germline, CDR1 is LGHDT, CDR2 YNNKEL (reference sequence). V was shortened by 11 bases and J by 0 bases, with 13 bases between the two germline ends.

This clone was detected only a few times. The V call is TRBV3-1 (or the pseudogene TRBV3-2), the J call TRBJ1-4, with D tentatively TRBD1 (5 bases). Trimming cost V 1 base and J 6 bases, with 12 bases left between them. CDR1 and CDR2 from the germline V gene are LGHDT and YNNKEL (reference sequence). This CDR3 has 15 amino acids. DNA of the CDR3: TGTGCCAGCAGCCAAGGAGGAGGGGCCTATGAAAAACTGTTTTTT. This sequence encodes CASSQGGGAYEKLFF.

The chain carries TRBV12-5 and TRBJ2-4; TRBD2 matches 8 bases. CDR3 length equals 13 residues. The germline V gene has CDR1 LGHNT and CDR2 FRNRAP. After removal of 4 bases from V and 9 bases from J, the junction contained 5 bases not matched to a gene. The CDR3 nucleotides read TGTGCTAGTGGTTCGGGGCGGGGGGTCATTCAGTACTTC. It specifies CASGSGRGVIQYF.

The chain combines TRBV18 with TRBJ2-1; 8 bases map to TRBD1. The V segment lost 6 bases and the J segment 7 bases; nucleotides outside the gene matches: 8. The CDR3 spans 14 residues. Germline lookup yields CDR1 KGHSH and CDR2 LQKENI. This CDR3 is CASSQAGQGNEQFF. The CDR3, as DNA: TGTGCCAGCTCTCAGGCCGGACAGGGAAATGAGCAGTTCTTC.

This clone is a singleton in its sample. Written as DNA, the CDR3 is TGCAGTGCTTTATCCGGCTACACCTTC. Protein sequence: CSALSGYTF. The chain couples TRBV20-1 to TRBJ1-2; D not resolved. Germline V gene lookup returns CDR1 DFQATT and CDR2 SNEGSKA (reference sequence). V was trimmed by 5 bases and J by 8 bases, leaving 6 bases between them. The length of the CDR3 is 9 residues.

The chain combines TRBV6-5 with TRBJ2-3, with 7 bases identical to TRBD1. Germline V lookup: CDR1 MNHEY, CDR2 SVGAGI. CDR3 length equals 14 residues. The ends lost 7 bases at V and 3 bases at J; junction bases unmatched: 7. CDR3 nucleotide sequence: TGTGCCAGCAAGGGGCAGGGGGAGACAGATACGCAGTATTTT. Protein product: CASKGQGETDTQYF.

This chain uses TRBV5-1 with TRBJ2-3; D is perhaps TRBD2 (6 bases). Germline V gene data show CDR1 as SGHRS and CDR2 as YFSETQ. The CDR3 spans 14 residues. Trimming left V 7 bases short and J 4 bases short, with 16 bases between. CDR3 in DNA: TGCGCCAGCGCGTGGAGGGGCGGGGCAGATACGCAGTATTTT. It yields the protein CASAWRGGADTQYF.

The chain has TRBV2 and TRBJ2-4; weak D call: TRBD2 (6 bases). This CDR3 is 16 amino acids long. Trimming removed 8 bases at V and 0 bases at J, with 17 bases between. The germline CDR1 and CDR2 sequences are SNHLY and FYNNEI. CDR3 amino acids: CASGGSGEGAKNIQYF. As DNA, the CDR3 is TGTGCCAGCGGGGGGAGCGGAGAGGGAGCCAAAAACATTCAGTACTTC.

The CDR3 here is CASSNSGEQYF. CDR3 DNA sequence: TGTGCCAGCAGTAACAGCGGAGAGCAGTACTTC. The chain uses TRBV27 and TRBJ2-7, with a weak D call TRBD2 (5 bases). CDR1 MNHEY and CDR2 SMNVEV come from the germline V gene (reference sequence). V was shortened by 5 bases and J by 7 bases, with 9 bases between the two germline ends. The CDR3 is made up of 11 amino acids.

V and J are TRBV7-9 and TRBJ1-4; 9 bases line up with TRBD1. J lost 6 bases, V lost 2 bases, and 10 bases had no gene match. Per germline, CDR1 SEHNR and CDR2 FQNEAQ (reference sequence). The CDR3 sequence is 17 residues long. The CDR3 protein is CASSLRRTGAADEKLFF. The DNA of the CDR3 is TGTGCCAGCAGCTTAAGGAGGACAGGGGCCGCCGATGAAAAACTGTTTTTT.

V usage is TRBV11-3 and J usage is TRBJ2-1; no clear D gene. Trimming cost V 5 bases and J 8 bases, with 13 bases left between them. The CDR3 has 13 amino acids. Germline V CDR1 and CDR2: SGHNT, YENEEA. Here the CDR3 DNA reads TGTGCCAGCAGCCCCCCTAGTAGGTATGAGCAGTTCTTC. Translation: CASSPPSRYEQFF.

The V call is TRBV3-1 (or the pseudogene TRBV3-2), the J call TRBJ2-7; 7 positions match TRBD1. Germline V CDR1 and CDR2: LGHDT, YNNKEL (reference sequence). The CDR3 is 14 residues long. The trim removed 4 bases at V and 1 base at J, leaving 4 bases unmatched. CDR3 region: CASSRNRGSYEQYF. In DNA form, the CDR3 reads TGTGCCAGCAGCCGGAACAGGGGTTCCTACGAGCAGTACTTC.

This sequence joins TRBV14 and TRBJ2-1; TRBD1 matches 8 bases. This CDR3 region has 17 residues. With 3 bases clipped from V and 3 bases from J, the junction kept 10 bases outside the gene matches. Germline assignment: CDR1 SGHDN and CDR2 FVKESK. The CDR3 DNA sequence: TGTGCCAGCAGCCACCCTCCGGGACAGGCTAACTACAATGAGCAGTTCTTC. This encodes CASSHPPGQANYNEQFF. Full variable domain (missing parts from reference TRBV14 and TRBJ2-1): EAGVTQFPSHSVIEKGQTVTLRCDPISGHDNLYWYRRVMGKEIKFLLHFVKESKQDESGMPNNRFLAERTGGTYSTLKVQPAELEDSGVYFCASSHPPGQANYNEQFFGPGTRLTVL.

This clone was seen more than once but under ten times. This rearrangement joins TRBV7-9 to TRBJ2-1; TRBD2 agrees at 7 bases. Germline V CDR1 and CDR2: SEHNR, FQNEAQ (reference sequence). The ends lost 2 bases at V and 8 bases at J; junction bases unmatched: 0. This CDR3 spans 12 amino acids. The CDR3: CASSLLADEQFF. CDR3 DNA sequence: TGTGCCAGCAGCTTACTAGCGGATGAGCAGTTCTTC.

The CDR3 nucleotides are TGTGCCATCAGCGCAGGGTCGGCTAATGAAAAACTGTTTTTT. Its translation is CAISAGSANEKLFF. The chain is built from TRBV10-3 and TRBJ1-4, with TRBD1 as a possible D gene (5 bases). The germline gives CDR1 ENHRY, CDR2 SYGVKD. This CDR3 contains 14 residues. Trimming removed 6 bases at V and 3 bases at J, with 11 bases between.

The V call is TRBV4-2, the J call TRBJ2-5; D not resolved. This CDR3 has 13 residues. The V gene's germline CDR1 is LGHNA and CDR2 YNFKEQ. With 0 bases removed from V and 5 bases from J, the gap between germline ends came to 7 bases. This CDR3 reads CASSQEYRETQYF. The CDR3 DNA sequence: TGTGCCAGCAGCCAAGAGTACCGGGAGACCCAGTACTTC.

The chain uses TRBV5-1 and TRBJ1-4, with 7 bases matching TRBD1. The CDR3 extends over 15 amino acids. CDR1 SGHRS and CDR2 YFSETQ come from the germline V gene. Trimming removed 0 bases from V and 8 bases from J; junction bases left unmatched: 7. As DNA, the CDR3 is TGCGCCAGCAGCTTGGCCGCGACAGGGACGGAAAAACTGTTTTTT. It is translated as CASSLAATGTEKLFF.

About this clone: The sample carries other DNA sequences with the same CDR3. The V and J genes are TRBV5-6 and TRBJ2-7, with a tentative D call TRBD1 (5 bases). The CDR3 runs 12 residues. Germline-derived CDR1 and CDR2 are SGHDT and YYEEEE. Trimming pared 4 bases from V and 3 bases from J, leaving 8 bases between. The CDR3 sequence: CASSIDSYEQYF. The CDR3 region has the DNA TGTGCCAGCAGCATCGACAGCTACGAGCAGTACTTC.

The chain links TRBV27 to TRBJ2-3; D is possibly TRBD2 (6 bases). In germline, CDR1 is MNHEY, CDR2 SMNVEV (reference sequence). The V end lost 5 bases, the J end lost 3 bases, and 15 bases lay between the germline ends. The CDR3 is 15 residues long. The CDR3 loop reads CASSSGQVRTDTQYF. CDR3 DNA: TGTGCCAGCAGTAGCGGGCAGGTCCGGACAGATACGCAGTATTTT.

CDR3 sequence (DNA): TGTGCCAGCAGCTGGGGGGGTGGCGGGTCCTACGAGCAGTACTTC. This translates into CASSWGGGGSYEQYF. V and J are TRBV7-6 and TRBJ2-7; 7 bases align to TRBD2. The CDR3 extends over 15 amino acids. V trimming: 4 bases; J trimming: 1 base; junction bases outside the gene matches: 7. The germline gives CDR1 SGHVS, CDR2 FNYEAQ. Looking up the rest from reference TRBV7-6 and TRBJ2-7 gives the full variable domain: GAGVSQSPRYKVTKRGQDVALRCDPISGHVSLYWYRQALGQGPEFLTYFNYEAQQDKSGLPNDRFSAERPEGSISTLTIQRTEQRDSAMYRCASSWGGGGSYEQYFGPGTRLTVT.

This clone appeared a few times. This sequence joins TRBV4-3 and TRBJ2-3, with TRBD2 identical over 7 bases. J gave up 8 bases and V 1 base, and 3 bases lay outside the gene matches. Per the germline V gene, CDR1 is LGHNA and CDR2 is YSLEER. CDR3 length: 13 residues. CDR3 in amino acids: CASSQVREGTQYF. The CDR3, as DNA: TGCGCCAGCAGCCAAGTTAGGGAGGGTACGCAGTATTTT.

V gene TRBV28 combines with J gene TRBJ2-7; tentative D call: TRBD2 (6 bases). CDR1 and CDR2 from the germline V gene are MDHEN and SYDVKM. Trimming stripped 8 bases from V and 5 bases from J, with 16 bases between. This CDR3 spans 13 amino acids. The CDR3 loop is CASADLARNEQYF. DNA of the CDR3: TGTGCCAGCGCCGATCTAGCGCGGAACGAGCAGTACTTC.

The chain couples TRBV7-2 to TRBJ2-7; 11 bases align to TRBD2. V gave up 3 bases and J gave up 6 bases; unmatched junction bases: 7. CDR1 is SGHTA and CDR2 is FQGNSA in the germline V gene. This CDR3 comprises 15 residues. DNA of the CDR3: TGTGCCAGCAGCTTTATTAGCGGGAGGGGGGGCGAGCAGTACTTC. Protein product: CASSFISGRGGEQYF.

This clone has a single count. The rearrangement links TRBV4-3 to TRBJ1-1; TRBD1 might be the D (5 bases). This CDR3 contains 15 residues. Looked up from germline, CDR1 is LGHNA and CDR2 is YSLEER. The V and J ends lost 0 bases and 5 bases respectively, with 13 bases between them. This CDR3 reads CASSQDGVRGTEAFF. The CDR3 DNA is TGCGCCAGCAGCCAAGATGGGGTTCGGGGGACTGAAGCTTTCTTT.

The chain carries TRBV19 and TRBJ2-7; D is perhaps TRBD1 (6 bases). Germline assignment: CDR1 LNHDA and CDR2 SQIVND (reference sequence). There are 15 residues in the CDR3. V was shortened by 5 bases and J by 3 bases, with 17 bases between the two germline ends. The CDR3 bases are TGTGCCAGTAGTGTCCTCCAGGGGTACGGCTACGAGCAGTACTTC. Translation: CASSVLQGYGYEQYF.